The clone carrying this T cell receptor (beta chain) has just a few counts. Since a much larger clone is just one base distant, this may be a read error. A second PCR of 7 to 11 cycles used a sample-barcoded 5' primer and a J-beta primer mix. In TCRdb, the 5' RACE reads were re-called with MiXCR into one record per CDR3 protein. The sample holds 850,000 or so distinct CDR3 sequences, 29% seen once. The sample comes from a study of blood T cells in healthy people across ages. Germline loops: CDR1 WNHNN, CDR2 SYGVQD (reference sequence). The ends were cut back, 6 bases at V and 4 bases at J, with 16 bases in the middle. CDR3 length equals 14 residues.

Sequencing used blood. This clonotype was obtained from a woman older than 75 in good health. The chain employs TRBV10-1 and TRBJ2-7; D gene unclear. The DNA for the CDR3 is TGCGCCAGCAGCTCACCTGAGACTGGATACGAGCAGTACTTC. Its translation: CASSSPETGYEQYF.